Below are 8 T cell receptor beta chains sequenced from a single sample in a study of cytotoxic CD8 clonotypes in ibrutinib-treated CLL. Sequenced by immunoSEQ multiplex PCR; TCRdb stores in-frame clones only, minus some. This sample has 200,000 to 250,000 clones, with roughly 79% found just once. Source: PBMCs, taken after 12 months of ibrutinib treatment. The receptors originated from a human donor with chronic lymphocytic leukemia.

The genes are TRBV2 and TRBJ2-4; TRBD1 is a possible D gene (5 bases). Germline CDR1 reads SNHLY; CDR2 reads FYNNEI. V lost 2 bases, J lost 7 bases, and 9 bases lay in between. The CDR3 covers 13 residues. CDR3 sequence: CASSESSGNIQYF. The CDR3 DNA reads TGTGCCAGCAGTGAAAGTTCAGGGAACATTCAGTACTTC.

The chain links TRBV6-5 to TRBJ2-1, with 11 bases identical to TRBD1. Germline CDR1 is MNHEY and CDR2 is SVGAGI. This CDR3 contains 15 residues. V trimming: 2 bases; J trimming: 7 bases; junction bases outside the gene matches: 4. As DNA, the CDR3 is TGTGCCAGCAGTTACGGACAGGGGGCGCGAAATGAGCAGTTCTTC. Protein: CASSYGQGARNEQFF.

The genes are TRBV5-1 and TRBJ1-4, with a tentative D call TRBD1 (5 bases). The CDR3 totals 16 residues. CDR1 and CDR2 from the germline V gene are SGHRS and YFSETQ. Trimming left V 4 bases short and J 0 bases short, with 13 bases between. The CDR3 protein is CASSGRAGPTNEKLFF. The CDR3 nucleotides are TGCGCCAGCAGCGGACGGGCAGGGCCAACTAATGAAAAACTGTTTTTT.

This clone was recorded once. The chain combines TRBV18 with TRBJ1-2, with TRBD1 as a possible D gene (6 bases). Germline V gives CDR1 KGHSH, CDR2 LQKENI. The CDR3 covers 16 residues. V shed 6 bases and J shed 4 bases, with 21 bases lying between them. The CDR3 region has the DNA TGTGCCAGCTCCCCGGGCGGGACACAACGCTTCTATGGCTACACCTTC. Protein: CASSPGGTQRFYGYTF.

V is TRBV27 and J is TRBJ2-3; D remains ambiguous. V was trimmed by 5 bases and J by 2 bases, leaving 8 bases between them. Germline V gene lookup returns CDR1 MNHEY and CDR2 SMNVEV (reference sequence). CDR3 length: 13 residues. CDR3 amino acids: CASSPQLTDTQYF. CDR3 in DNA: TGTGCCAGCAGTCCTCAACTCACAGATACGCAGTATTTT.

V and J are TRBV7-8 and TRBJ2-7; D ambiguous. Germline V gives CDR1 SGHVS, CDR2 FQNEAQ. V gave up 4 bases and J gave up 1 base, with 20 bases separating them. The CDR3 runs 17 residues. CDR3 in DNA: TGTGCCAGCAGCTCCACCCCGGACCCAGTTCTGTCCTACGAGCAGTACTTC. Residues: CASSSTPDPVLSYEQYF.

The V and J genes are TRBV2 and TRBJ2-3; no firm D call. The CDR3 sequence is 14 residues long. Per germline, CDR1 SNHLY and CDR2 FYNNEI. V lost 2 bases, J lost 0 bases, and 6 bases lay in between. The CDR3 sequence is CASSERVSTDTQYF. CDR3 DNA: TGTGCCAGCAGTGAAAGGGTTAGCACAGATACGCAGTATTTT.

This chain links TRBV6-1 with TRBJ2-7; D might be TRBD1 or TRBD2, each matching 5 bases. Germline V CDR1 and CDR2: MNHNS, SASEGT. This CDR3 comprises 13 residues. V lost 5 bases and J lost 3, with 11 bases in between. The CDR3 coding sequence is TGTGCCAGCAGTCTAGGGGACGGCTACGAGCAGTACTTC. Amino acid sequence: CASSLGDGYEQYF.